Listed below are T cell receptor beta chains from one sample, sequenced in a study of beta chain features in type 1 diabetes. The repertoire was sequenced with immunoSEQ multiplex PCR; TCRdb's copy has only in-frame clones and lacks some. The table has 250,000 to 300,000 clones, approximately 25% seen once. The sample consisted of naive CD4+ T cells from blood. The receptors come from a woman aged 25-40 years with type 1 diabetes. Both conserved end residues are part of each CDR3. Each record gives: J gene, V gene, clone size, D gene, CDR3 protein, CDR3 DNA. The D gene is left open where the match is weak. Some rows mark clone size as missing; the rest say once, few, many or name a class of expanded clone.

j_gene: TRBJ2-1; v_gene: TRBV5-1; abundance: -; d_gene: TRBD2; CDR3aa: CASSLEGLAGGEFF; CDR3nt: TGCGCCAGCAGCTTGGAGGGACTAGCGGGAGGGGAGTTCTTC
j_gene: TRBJ2-5; v_gene: TRBV5-1; abundance: few; d_gene: TRBD1; CDR3aa: CASSLAGTGEQETQYF; CDR3nt: TGCGCCAGCAGCTTGGCCGGGACAGGGGAACAAGAGACCCAGTACTTC
j_gene: TRBJ2-1; v_gene: TRBV5-1; abundance: -; d_gene: TRBD1; CDR3aa: CASSLEQGVGEQFF; CDR3nt: TGCGCCAGCAGCTTAGAACAGGGGGTAGGGGAGCAGTTCTTC
j_gene: TRBJ2-1; v_gene: TRBV4-2; abundance: -; d_gene: TRBD2; CDR3aa: CASSQGLAGSDEQFF; CDR3nt: TGTGCCAGCAGCCAAGGTCTAGCGGGAAGCGATGAGCAGTTCTTC
j_gene: TRBJ1-2; v_gene: TRBV30; abundance: few; d_gene: TRBD1; CDR3aa: CAWSGGTGYGYTF; CDR3nt: TGTGCCTGGAGTGGCGGGACAGGTTATGGCTACACCTTC
j_gene: TRBJ2-5; v_gene: TRBV6-5; abundance: -; d_gene: TRBD1; CDR3aa: CASSKTGGNQETQYF; CDR3nt: TGTGCCAGCAGCAAGACAGGGGGCAACCAAGAGACCCAGTACTTC
j_gene: TRBJ2-5; v_gene: TRBV14; abundance: few; d_gene: -; CDR3aa: CASSLTRETQYF; CDR3nt: TGTGCCAGCAGCCTCACTAGGGAGACCCAGTACTTC
j_gene: TRBJ2-7; v_gene: TRBV29-1; abundance: few; d_gene: TRBD2; CDR3aa: CSVDLGLAGGPNYEQYF; CDR3nt: TGCAGCGTTGATCTCGGACTAGCGGGAGGACCTAACTACGAGCAGTACTTC
j_gene: TRBJ2-5; v_gene: TRBV19; abundance: -; d_gene: -; CDR3aa: CASSSVAAPYQETQYF; CDR3nt: TGTGCCAGTAGTTCAGTAGCGGCCCCGTACCAAGAGACCCAGTACTTC
j_gene: TRBJ1-4; v_gene: TRBV30; abundance: few; d_gene: -; CDR3aa: CAWMPDTPTNEKLFF; CDR3nt: TGTGCCTGGATGCCTGACACTCCAACTAATGAAAAACTGTTTTTT
j_gene: TRBJ2-1; v_gene: TRBV29-1; abundance: -; d_gene: -; CDR3aa: CSVRLAFNEQFF; CDR3nt: TGCAGCGTTCGTCTAGCCTTCAATGAGCAGTTCTTC
j_gene: TRBJ2-7; v_gene: TRBV30; abundance: -; d_gene: -; CDR3aa: CAWRSFYEQYF; CDR3nt: TGTGCCTGGAGATCCTTCTACGAGCAGTACTTC
j_gene: TRBJ2-5; v_gene: TRBV11-2; abundance: -; d_gene: -; CDR3aa: CASSLDLIGPGTQYF; CDR3nt: TGTGCCAGCAGCTTAGATCTTATCGGTCCGGGGACCCAGTACTTC
j_gene: TRBJ1-1; v_gene: TRBV29-1; abundance: few; d_gene: TRBD1; CDR3aa: CSVDISGQGAGTEAFF; CDR3nt: TGCAGCGTTGACATCTCGGGACAGGGGGCCGGGACTGAAGCTTTCTTT
j_gene: TRBJ1-2; v_gene: TRBV7-9; abundance: -; d_gene: -; CDR3aa: CASGTWRGADYGYTF; CDR3nt: TGTGCCAGCGGTACATGGCGGGGGGCGGACTATGGCTACACCTTC
j_gene: TRBJ2-3; v_gene: TRBV27; abundance: few; d_gene: TRBD1; CDR3aa: CASSFLDRDPDTQYF; CDR3nt: TGTGCCAGCAGTTTTCTGGACAGGGACCCAGATACGCAGTATTTT
j_gene: TRBJ2-7; v_gene: TRBV6-1; abundance: -; d_gene: -; CDR3aa: CASSEVQGVSYEQYF; CDR3nt: TGTGCCAGCAGTGAAGTGCAAGGGGTGAGCTACGAGCAGTACTTC
j_gene: TRBJ2-2; v_gene: TRBV11-2; abundance: few; d_gene: TRBD2; CDR3aa: CASSGTSGPYTGELFF; CDR3nt: TGTGCCAGCAGCGGTACTAGCGGGCCATATACCGGGGAGCTGTTTTTT
j_gene: TRBJ1-5; v_gene: TRBV6-1; abundance: few; d_gene: -; CDR3aa: CASSDLYSNQPQHF; CDR3nt: TGTGCCAGCAGTGACCTTTATAGCAATCAGCCCCAGCATTTT
j_gene: TRBJ2-7; v_gene: TRBV4-1; abundance: few; d_gene: -; CDR3aa: CASSQVGRGYEQYF; CDR3nt: TGCGCCAGCAGCCAAGTAGGCAGGGGTTACGAGCAGTACTTC
j_gene: TRBJ2-1; v_gene: TRBV5-4; abundance: few; d_gene: TRBD2; CDR3aa: CASSSEAGGPREQFF; CDR3nt: TGTGCCAGCAGCTCCGAGGCGGGAGGGCCGCGGGAGCAGTTCTTC
j_gene: TRBJ2-1; v_gene: TRBV9; abundance: few; d_gene: -; CDR3aa: CASSSMTNNEQFF; CDR3nt: TGTGCCAGCAGCTCCATGACTAACAATGAGCAGTTCTTC
j_gene: TRBJ2-3; v_gene: TRBV29-1; abundance: -; d_gene: TRBD2; CDR3aa: CSARLAGSSTDTQYF; CDR3nt: TGCAGCGCAAGACTAGCGGGAAGTAGCACAGATACGCAGTATTTT
j_gene: TRBJ2-4; v_gene: TRBV5-1; abundance: -; d_gene: TRBD2; CDR3aa: CASSFGGENIQYF; CDR3nt: TGCGCCAGCAGCTTTGGGGGGGAAAACATTCAGTACTTC
j_gene: TRBJ2-3; v_gene: TRBV7-9; abundance: few; d_gene: -; CDR3aa: CASSVGGRPDTQYF; CDR3nt: TGTGCCAGCAGCGTTGGGGGGAGACCGGATACGCAGTATTTT
j_gene: TRBJ2-7; v_gene: TRBV28; abundance: few; d_gene: -; CDR3aa: CASKDSSLEQYF; CDR3nt: TGTGCCAGCAAGGACAGTTCGTTGGAGCAGTACTTC
j_gene: TRBJ1-4; v_gene: TRBV29-1; abundance: few; d_gene: TRBD1; CDR3aa: CSVAGAGGNEKLFF; CDR3nt: TGCAGCGTAGCGGGCGCAGGGGGAAATGAAAAACTGTTTTTT